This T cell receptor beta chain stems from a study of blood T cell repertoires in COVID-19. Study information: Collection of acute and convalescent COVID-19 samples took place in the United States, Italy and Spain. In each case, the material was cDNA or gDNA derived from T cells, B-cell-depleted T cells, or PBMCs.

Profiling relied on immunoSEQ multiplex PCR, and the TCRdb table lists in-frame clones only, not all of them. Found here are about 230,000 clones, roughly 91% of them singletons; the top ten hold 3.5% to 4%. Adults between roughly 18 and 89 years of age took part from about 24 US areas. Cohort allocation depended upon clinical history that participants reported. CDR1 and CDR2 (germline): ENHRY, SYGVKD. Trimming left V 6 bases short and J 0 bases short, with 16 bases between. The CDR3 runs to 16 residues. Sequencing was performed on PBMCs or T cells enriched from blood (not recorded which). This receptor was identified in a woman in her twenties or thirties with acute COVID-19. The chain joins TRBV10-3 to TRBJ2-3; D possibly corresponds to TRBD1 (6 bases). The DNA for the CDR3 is TGTGCCATCAGGGGACAACAGGTTCCTAGCACAGATACGCAGTATTTT. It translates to CAIRGQQVPSTDTQYF.